One and the same sample provided the 26 T cell receptor beta chains below, sequenced in a study of response to subunit inactivated influenza vaccine. Via MiXCR, TCRdb re-called the RT-PCR reads, giving one row per CDR3 protein. The sample lists approximately 730,000 distinct CDR3 sequences, around 13% occurring once. Here the sequenced sample was PBMCs from blood, taken 14 to 15 days before vaccination. The origin of the receptors is a man aged 45-65 years who received an inactivated influenza vaccine.

The rearrangement uses TRBV2 and TRBJ2-3; 12 bases match TRBD2. Germline CDR1 SNHLY, CDR2 FYNNEI. The CDR3 totals 19 residues. With 4 bases clipped from V and 0 bases from J, the junction kept 11 bases outside the gene matches. The CDR3 region is CASSVTGLAGISSTDTQYF. The CDR3 DNA is TGTGCCAGCAGTGTAACAGGACTAGCGGGGATTTCTAGCACAGATACGCAGTATTTT.

This clonotype came up a few times. V and J are TRBV27 and TRBJ2-1; D unclear. V dropped 3 bases and J dropped 6 bases, with 6 bases sitting between them. CDR3 size: 12 residues. Per the germline V gene, CDR1 is MNHEY and CDR2 is SMNVEV (reference sequence). The CDR3 bases are TGTGCCAGCAGTTTTAGACGCAATGAGCAGTTCTTC. It codes for CASSFRRNEQFF.

This chain joins TRBV10-2 and TRBJ2-1; 7 positions agree with TRBD2. The germline CDR1 and CDR2 sequences are WSHSY and SAAADI. The CDR3 consists of 15 residues. J was trimmed by 7 bases and V by 6 bases; bases with no gene match: 12. In DNA form, the CDR3 reads TGCGCCAGCAGAGACCGGGACTACCCACCGAATGAGCAGTTCTTC. Translation: CASRDRDYPPNEQFF.

The J gene is TRBJ2-1, the V gene TRBV5-1, with D possibly matching TRBD2 (5 bases). The germline V and J ends were trimmed by 0 bases and 2 bases, with 9 bases remaining between them. The CDR3 spans 15 residues. The germline CDR1 and CDR2 sequences are SGHRS and YFSETQ. CDR3 residues: CASSLESGTYNEQFF. DNA for the CDR3: TGCGCCAGCAGCTTGGAATCGGGGACCTACAATGAGCAGTTCTTC.

The CDR3, as DNA: TGTGCCAGCAGCTTGGAGGAAATTTATAATTCACCCCTCCACTTT. It is translated as CASSLEEIYNSPLHF. The V gene is TRBV5-5, the J gene TRBJ1-6; the D is unclear. Trimming took 0 bases from V and 4 from J, leaving 8 bases between them. CDR1 is SGHKS and CDR2 is YYEKEE in the germline V gene (reference sequence). The CDR3 is 15 amino acids.

This clonotype turned up a few times. The CDR3 region is CAISELGGVDSPLHF. For the CDR3, the DNA is TGTGCCATCAGTGAGCTAGGAGGGGTCGATTCACCCCTCCACTTT. The rearrangement uses TRBV10-3 and TRBJ1-6; TRBD1 might be the D (5 bases). This CDR3 has 15 residues. Germline assignment: CDR1 ENHRY and CDR2 SYGVKD. Trimming shortened V by 2 bases and J by 8 bases, and 13 bases separated the two germline ends.

This chain joins TRBV6-5 and TRBJ2-1; TRBD2 agrees at 9 bases. Germline trimming cut 0 bases from V and 7 bases from J; bases unmatched to any gene: 13. CDR3 length: 18 residues. Per the germline V gene, CDR1 is MNHEY and CDR2 is SVGAGI. The CDR3 is CASSYSRRKAGGRNEQFF. DNA for the CDR3: TGTGCCAGCAGTTACTCTAGGCGTAAAGCGGGAGGAAGAAATGAGCAGTTCTTC.

This clonotype was counted between two and nine times. V gene TRBV3-1 combines with J gene TRBJ1-6, with unresolved D. The ends were cut back, 6 bases at V and 7 bases at J, with 16 bases in the middle. The CDR3 consists of 15 residues. Germline V lookup: CDR1 LGHDT, CDR2 YNNKEL (reference sequence). CDR3 protein: CASRPTGGRNSPLHF. DNA for the CDR3: TGTGCCAGCAGACCAACTGGCGGGAGGAATTCACCCCTCCACTTT.

The V and J genes are TRBV5-1 and TRBJ2-3; D is perhaps TRBD2 (5 bases). Trimming removed 4 bases from V and 2 bases from J, with 8 bases in between. The CDR3 sequence is 13 residues long. The germline CDR1 and CDR2 sequences are SGHRS and YFSETQ. The CDR3 sequence is CASSTGNTDTQYF. For the CDR3, the DNA is TGCGCCAGCAGCACCGGGAACACAGATACGCAGTATTTT. The whole variable domain, remainder taken from reference TRBV5-1 and TRBJ2-3, is KAGVTQTPRYLIKTRGQQVTLSCSPISGHRSVSWYQQTPGQGLQFLFEYFSETQRNKGNFPGRFSGRQFSNSRSEMNVSTLELGDSALYLCASSTGNTDTQYFGPGTRLTVL.

This clonotype has more than one count but fewer than ten. The gene calls are TRBV5-1 and TRBJ2-2; D is undetermined. V lost 0 bases, J lost 5 bases, and 8 bases lay in between. This CDR3 has 14 amino acids. The germline gives CDR1 SGHRS, CDR2 YFSETQ. The CDR3 region has the DNA TGCGCCAGCAGCTTGGAGTCTCGGACCGGGGAGCTGTTTTTT. It is translated as CASSLESRTGELFF.

This clonotype came up a few times. CDR3 in DNA: TGTGCCAGCTCACCACCGAACAGGGGGTACGAGCAGTACTTC. Protein sequence: CASSPPNRGYEQYF. V usage is TRBV18 and J usage is TRBJ2-7; TRBD1 matches at 8 bases. In germline, CDR1 is KGHSH, CDR2 LQKENI. V shed 0 bases and J 4 bases; nucleotides not matched to a gene: 2. CDR3 length: 14 residues.

This clonotype was found many times. The chain carries TRBV29-1 and TRBJ2-3; D is ambiguous. The CDR3 sequence is 12 residues long. Trimming removed 3 bases at V and 0 bases at J, with 4 bases between. Germline CDR1 reads SQVTM; CDR2 reads ANQGSEA. The CDR3 spells CSVERSTDTQYF. The CDR3, as DNA: TGCAGCGTTGAGCGTAGCACAGATACGCAGTATTTT.

The chain's CDR3 is CASSGGDRDNEQFF. CDR3 nucleotides: TGTGCCAGCAGTGGTGGAGACAGGGACAATGAGCAGTTCTTC. The V and J genes are TRBV25-1 and TRBJ2-1; 7 bases are a match to TRBD1. The trim removed 4 bases at V and 5 bases at J, leaving 5 bases unmatched. CDR1 and CDR2 (germline): MGHDK, SYGVNS. The CDR3 runs 14 residues.

This rearrangement joins TRBV7-2 to TRBJ2-1; 10 bases are shared with TRBD1. The CDR3 sequence is 15 residues long. With V trimmed by 5 bases and J by 3 bases, 4 bases remained unmatched. In germline, CDR1 is SGHTA, CDR2 FQGNSA. In DNA form, the CDR3 reads TGTGCCAGCAGCACGGACAGGGGGTTCTACAATGAGCAGTTCTTC. It specifies CASSTDRGFYNEQFF.

This clonotype was seen more than once but under ten times. CDR3 DNA: TGTGCCATCAGTGAGTCCGAAAGGCTTGAAGCTTTCTTT. Amino acid sequence: CAISESERLEAFF. The chain couples TRBV10-3 to TRBJ1-1; D not certain. The V end lost 0 bases, the J end lost 7 bases, and 9 bases lay between the germline ends. The CDR3 spans 13 residues. Germline V lookup: CDR1 ENHRY, CDR2 SYGVKD.

This clonotype was detected ten times or more. This chain uses TRBV5-1 with TRBJ1-5; possible D gene TRBD1, 5 bases. This CDR3 spans 14 amino acids. CDR1 is SGHRS and CDR2 is YFSETQ in the germline V gene. V was clipped by 0 bases and J by 7 bases, with 11 bases between them. CDR3 coding DNA: TGCGCCAGCAGCTTGGACGGGGGGAGGCAGCCCCAGCATTTT. This codes for CASSLDGGRQPQHF.

This rearrangement joins TRBV12-3 or TRBV12-4 to TRBJ1-1; no clear D gene. The CDR3 spans 12 residues. V lost 1 base, J lost 7 bases, and 7 bases lay in between. The CDR3 protein is CASSLDGFEAFF. In nucleotides, the CDR3 is TGTGCCAGCAGTTTAGACGGGTTTGAAGCTTTCTTT.

This clonotype was recorded many times. The gene calls are TRBV7-9 and TRBJ2-4; TRBD1 matches at 7 bases. The CDR3 has 13 residues. Germline CDR1 SEHNR, CDR2 FQNEAQ (reference sequence). Trimming removed 5 bases from V and 5 bases from J; junction bases left unmatched: 3. CDR3 nucleotide sequence: TGTGCCAGCAGCCCAGACAGGGAAAACATTCAGTACTTC. Its translation: CASSPDRENIQYF.

This clonotype has at least ten counts. This chain uses TRBV9 with TRBJ1-2, with D possibly being TRBD1 (5 bases). This CDR3 contains 13 residues. Germline lookup yields CDR1 SGDLS and CDR2 YYNGEE. Between the trimmed V and J ends, which lost 4 bases and 6 bases, there was a span of 13 bases. CDR3 nucleotides: TGTGCCAGCAGCAGGGGTGATCTGGATGGCTACACCTTC. As protein: CASSRGDLDGYTF.

This clonotype was observed a few times. This rearrangement joins TRBV12-3 or TRBV12-4 to TRBJ2-2, with D possibly matching TRBD1 (6 bases). The CDR3 is 16 amino acids. V was clipped by 6 bases and J by 0 bases, with 14 bases between them. CDR3 protein: CASRPIWTANTGELFF. CDR3 coding DNA: TGTGCCAGCAGGCCCATTTGGACAGCGAACACCGGGGAGCTGTTTTTT.

This chain joins TRBV11-2 and TRBJ2-5; 13 nucleotides match TRBD2. This CDR3 comprises 20 residues. V was pared by 5 bases and J by 4 bases, with 19 bases of the junction left unmatched. CDR1 and CDR2 from the germline V gene are SGHAT and FQNNGV. The DNA of the CDR3 is TGTGCCAGCAGCATCACGGGACTAGCGGGACCCCCCCCCCGCCCAGAGACCCAGTACTTC. It yields the protein CASSITGLAGPPPRPETQYF. The whole variable domain, filled in from reference TRBV11-2 and TRBJ2-5, reads EAGVAQSPRYKIIEKRQSVAFWCNPISGHATLYWYQQILGQGPKLLIQFQNNGVVDDSQLPKDRFSAERLKGVDSTLKIQPAKLEDSAVYLCASSITGLAGPPPRPETQYFGPGTRLLVL.

V is TRBV5-1 and J is TRBJ2-4; the D call may be TRBD1 or TRBD2 (5 bases each). Trimming took 5 bases from V and 8 from J, leaving 17 bases between them. This CDR3 is built from 14 residues. Germline values: CDR1 SGHRS, CDR2 YFSETQ. The DNA for the CDR3 is TGCGCCAGCAGGGAGGTTAGGGGTATGGACATTCAGTACTTC. Translating gives CASREVRGMDIQYF. Using reference TRBV5-1 and TRBJ2-4 for the parts outside the CDR3, the full variable domain is KAGVTQTPRYLIKTRGQQVTLSCSPISGHRSVSWYQQTPGQGLQFLFEYFSETQRNKGNFPGRFSGRQFSNSRSEMNVSTLELGDSALYLCASREVRGMDIQYFGAGTRLSVL.

V is TRBV10-2 and J is TRBJ2-3, with a possible D match to TRBD1 (6 bases). The CDR3 length is 12 residues. Between the trimmed V and J ends, which lost 8 bases and 8 bases, there was a span of 14 bases. The V gene's germline CDR1 is WSHSY and CDR2 SAAADI. CDR3 residues: CASLPGEGTQYF. In DNA, the CDR3 is TGCGCCAGCCTCCCAGGGGAAGGTACGCAGTATTTT.

This clonotype was found a few times. The chain joins TRBV4-1 to TRBJ2-7; weak D call: TRBD1 (6 bases). V lost 5 bases and J lost 2, with 10 bases in between. The CDR3 loop spans 13 amino acids. Germline V gene sequence: CDR1 MGHRA, CDR2 YSYEKL. CDR3 sequence (DNA): TGCGCCAGCAGCGCTGCAGGGGCCTACGAGCAGTACTTC. Its protein is CASSAAGAYEQYF.

This clonotype was counted a few times. The chain combines TRBV3-1 with TRBJ2-2, with 8 bases matching TRBD2. V was pared by 6 bases and J by 4 bases, with 7 bases of the junction left unmatched. Germline V gene lookup returns CDR1 LGHDT and CDR2 YNNKEL (reference sequence). The CDR3 extends over 15 amino acids. The CDR3 reads CASRPRGGPTGELFF. CDR3 in DNA: TGTGCCAGCAGACCTCGGGGGGGCCCCACCGGGGAGCTGTTTTTT.

The J gene is TRBJ2-7, the V gene TRBV27; D may match TRBD1 or TRBD2 (6 bases each). The CDR3 consists of 14 residues. The V and J ends lost 5 bases and 6 bases respectively, with 17 bases between them. CDR1 and CDR2 from the germline V gene are MNHEY and SMNVEV (reference sequence). For the CDR3, the DNA is TGTGCCAGCAGTCCAGCTCGCAGGGGAGGCGAGCAGTACTTC. Its protein product is CASSPARRGGEQYF.